The 18 T cell receptor beta chains below come from one sample, sequenced in a study of shared T cell receptors in the human thymus. TCRdb's table, derived via immunoSEQ multiplex PCR, lists solely in-frame clones and lacks some. In the table there are about 660,000 clones, approximately 87% of which are singletons. These same data were also listed under a study on human thymus T cells.

Sequences were obtained from thymocytes. Receptor source: a boy under two years old with a congenital heart defect.

V gene TRBV10-2 combines with J gene TRBJ2-7; 7 bases line up with TRBD1. After removal of 8 bases from V and 1 base from J, the junction contained 5 bases not matched to a gene. Per germline, CDR1 WSHSY and CDR2 SAAADI. The CDR3 runs to 13 residues. CDR3 DNA: TGCGCCAGCTCCCTGGGACAGTCCTACGAGCAGTACTTC. This sequence encodes CASSLGQSYEQYF.

This clone was found once. V and J are TRBV5-6 and TRBJ1-2, with 7 bases identical to TRBD1. Germline V CDR1 and CDR2: SGHDT, YYEEEE. The CDR3 spans 14 residues. The ends lost 1 base at V and 8 bases at J; junction bases unmatched: 8. The CDR3 sequence: CASSLWGRGGGYTF. The CDR3 nucleotides are TGTGCCAGCAGCTTGTGGGGGAGAGGGGGCGGCTACACCTTC.

The chain is built from TRBV4-2 and TRBJ2-5, with TRBD2 identical over 9 bases. Germline values: CDR1 LGHNA, CDR2 YNFKEQ. The trim removed 2 bases at V and 3 bases at J, leaving 4 bases unmatched. This CDR3 region has 15 residues. The CDR3 region is CASSQLAGFKETQYF. CDR3 sequence (DNA): TGTGCCAGCAGCCAACTAGCGGGGTTTAAAGAGACCCAGTACTTC.

The genes are TRBV12-5 and TRBJ2-7; D gene unclear. The germline V gene has CDR1 LGHNT and CDR2 FRNRAP. The V end was cut by 0 bases, the J end by 0 bases, with 18 bases between. The CDR3 loop spans 18 amino acids. CDR3 protein: CASGLVLPHGGISYEQYF. The CDR3 nucleotides read TGTGCTAGTGGTTTGGTACTCCCTCACGGCGGCATCTCCTACGAGCAGTACTTC.

The chain links TRBV5-1 to TRBJ1-3; TRBD1 might be the D (5 bases). Germline V gene data show CDR1 as SGHRS and CDR2 as YFSETQ. This CDR3 is 15 amino acids long. Trimming left V 4 bases short and J 2 bases short, with 13 bases between. The CDR3 DNA follows: TGCGCCAGCAGCCGGACACCCGAAGCTGGAAACACCATATATTTT. Its translation: CASSRTPEAGNTIYF.

The rearrangement uses TRBV6-5 and TRBJ1-6; 7 bases are shared with TRBD1. Trimming removed 2 bases from V and 13 bases from J; junction bases left unmatched: 5. CDR1 and CDR2 from the germline V gene are MNHEY and SVGAGI. CDR3 size: 13 residues. Written as DNA, the CDR3 is TGTGCCAGCAGTTACAAGGGACAGTTCCCCCTCCACTTT. This codes for CASSYKGQFPLHF.

This clone was recorded only once. CDR3 sequence (DNA): TGTGCCAGCAGCTTGGGGGGCAGGGCAGACTTGAGCTCCTACGAGCAGTACTTC. Translated: CASSLGGRADLSSYEQYF. This rearrangement joins TRBV5-4 to TRBJ2-7, with TRBD1 as a possible D gene (5 bases). The CDR3 totals 18 residues. Germline V gene sequence: CDR1 SGHNT, CDR2 YYREEE (reference sequence). V gave up 0 bases and J gave up 0 bases, with 19 bases separating them. The full variable domain, in which reference TRBV5-4 and TRBJ2-7 provide the parts outside the CDR3, is ETGVTQSPTHLIKTRGQQVTLRCSSQSGHNTVSWYQQALGQGPQFIFQYYREEENGRGNFPPRFSGLQFPNYSSELNVNALELDDSALYLCASSLGGRADLSSYEQYFGPGTRLTVT.

V usage is TRBV7-8 and J usage is TRBJ2-1, with 9 positions matching TRBD2. The CDR3 totals 14 residues. The germline gives CDR1 SGHVS, CDR2 FQNEAQ. The J segment lost 10 bases and the V segment lost 4 bases, leaving 8 bases of the junction unmatched. The CDR3 DNA reads as TGTGCCAGCAGCTCTTGGACTAGCGATAGGGAGCAGTTCTTC. It codes for CASSSWTSDREQFF.

The chain has TRBV28 and TRBJ1-6, with D possibly TRBD1 on 6 matching bases. Deletions cut 6 bases from V and 9 bases from J, with 12 bases between. Germline values: CDR1 MDHEN, CDR2 SYDVKM. The CDR3 is 13 amino acids. The chain's CDR3 is CASSTGRGSPLHF. CDR3 sequence (DNA): TGTGCCAGCAGCACAGGGAGGGGTTCACCCCTCCACTTT.

The J gene is TRBJ1-2, the V gene TRBV7-9; weak D call: TRBD1 (5 bases). CDR3 length: 13 residues. Germline CDR1 SEHNR, CDR2 FQNEAQ (reference sequence). Deletions cut 3 bases from V and 4 bases from J, with 9 bases between. CDR3 region: CASSFDRSYGYTF. Written as DNA, the CDR3 is TGTGCCAGCAGCTTTGACAGAAGCTATGGCTACACCTTC.

The chain carries TRBV4-3 and TRBJ2-1, with 9 bases that match TRBD2. Germline trimming cut 2 bases from V and 9 bases from J; bases unmatched to any gene: 11. The germline gives CDR1 LGHNA, CDR2 YSLEER. The CDR3 runs 16 residues. This CDR3 is CASSQRTSEGFGEQFF. The DNA for the CDR3 is TGCGCCAGCAGCCAACGGACTAGCGAGGGTTTCGGTGAGCAGTTCTTC.

The V call is TRBV19, the J call TRBJ1-5; 7 bases are a match to TRBD1. The V gene end was trimmed by 3 bases and the J gene end by 3 bases; junction bases not matched to a gene: 11. The CDR3 covers 17 residues. Per germline, CDR1 LNHDA and CDR2 SQIVND (reference sequence). In DNA form, the CDR3 reads TGTGCCAGTAGTATTAGGACAGGAAAAGGACACAATCAGCCCCAGCATTTT. It codes for CASSIRTGKGHNQPQHF.

The rearrangement joins TRBV30 to TRBJ2-5; TRBD1 is a possible D gene (6 bases). Germline-derived CDR1 and CDR2 are GTSNPN and SVGIG (reference sequence). V lost 3 bases and J lost 4, with 9 bases in between. The CDR3 spans 12 residues. The chain's CDR3 is CAWSPRGETQYF. In nucleotides, the CDR3 is TGTGCCTGGAGCCCCAGGGGAGAGACCCAGTACTTC.

The chain is built from TRBV29-1 and TRBJ1-2; TRBD1 matches at 8 bases. This CDR3 comprises 16 residues. In germline, CDR1 is SQVTM, CDR2 ANQGSEA. The ends lost 7 bases at V and 2 bases at J; junction bases unmatched: 15. The CDR3: CSAQLPTGEGNYGYTF. CDR3 DNA: TGCAGCGCGCAACTACCGACAGGGGAGGGGAACTATGGCTACACCTTC.

The chain uses TRBV11-2 and TRBJ2-7; the match to TRBD2 covers 7 bases. The CDR3 covers 16 residues. V was pared by 0 bases and J by 2 bases, with 7 bases of the junction left unmatched. The germline gives CDR1 SGHAT, CDR2 FQNNGV. The CDR3 spells CASSLELAGETYEQYF. DNA of the CDR3: TGTGCCAGCAGCTTAGAATTGGCGGGGGAGACCTACGAGCAGTACTTC.

V and J are TRBV4-3 and TRBJ2-7; a possible D gene is TRBD2 (5 bases). This CDR3 region has 17 residues. V was trimmed by 0 bases and J by 0 bases, leaving 15 bases between them. Germline-derived CDR1 and CDR2 are LGHNA and YSLEER. The CDR3 here is CASSQDFSGISSYEQYF. Here the CDR3 DNA reads TGCGCCAGCAGCCAAGATTTCTCCGGGATAAGCTCCTACGAGCAGTACTTC.

The chain links TRBV6-5 to TRBJ2-1; D might be TRBD1 (6 bases). The CDR3 covers 14 residues. V lost 0 bases, J lost 6 bases, and 9 bases lay in between. Germline V gives CDR1 MNHEY, CDR2 SVGAGI. This CDR3 is CASSYSGARNEQFF. The CDR3 region has the DNA TGTGCCAGCAGTTACTCGGGGGCCCGCAATGAGCAGTTCTTC.

The chain recombines TRBV14 with TRBJ1-3; D is unclear. With 3 bases removed from V and 2 bases from J, the gap between germline ends came to 11 bases. The CDR3 is made up of 15 amino acids. Germline CDR1 reads SGHDN; CDR2 reads FVKESK. The CDR3 loop reads CASSQITDAGNTIYF. DNA of the CDR3: TGTGCCAGCAGCCAGATAACAGATGCTGGAAACACCATATATTTT. The complete variable domain, with remaining parts taken from reference TRBV14 and TRBJ1-3, reads EAGVTQFPSHSVIEKGQTVTLRCDPISGHDNLYWYRRVMGKEIKFLLHFVKESKQDESGMPNNRFLAERTGGTYSTLKVQPAELEDSGVYFCASSQITDAGNTIYFGEGSWLTVV.